This T cell receptor beta chain is drawn from a study of tumor-infiltrating lymphocytes in primary liver carcinoma. Overall study results and limits: Blood's top-250-clone fraction was significantly lower than that of tumors (p = 0.039).

TCR beta cDNA was made from 500 ng total RNA with a constant-region primer. ARM-PCR, slightly modified, supplied the TCR beta libraries through three nested multiplex PCR rounds. TCRdb processed the multiplex PCR reads anew with MiXCR; each CDR3 protein has one entry. The sample records 300,000 to 350,000 distinct CDR3 sequences, roughly 60% being singletons. They got blood RNA out of unsorted whole blood and also pulled out germline DNA. This clonotype was observed at least ten times. The antigen remains undetermined. This clonotype was sampled from a woman aged 25 to 39 with primary liver carcinoma and hepatitis B virus infection. The sample comprised peripheral blood.

This CDR3 reads CASGDRRSNQPQHF. The DNA for the CDR3 is TGTGCCAGCGGGGACCGAAGGTCAAATCAGCCCCAGCATTTT. V is TRBV6-1 and J is TRBJ1-5; TRBD1 might be the D (5 bases). This CDR3 region has 14 residues. With 8 bases removed from V and 4 bases from J, the gap between germline ends came to 15 bases. Per germline, CDR1 MNHNS and CDR2 SASEGT.